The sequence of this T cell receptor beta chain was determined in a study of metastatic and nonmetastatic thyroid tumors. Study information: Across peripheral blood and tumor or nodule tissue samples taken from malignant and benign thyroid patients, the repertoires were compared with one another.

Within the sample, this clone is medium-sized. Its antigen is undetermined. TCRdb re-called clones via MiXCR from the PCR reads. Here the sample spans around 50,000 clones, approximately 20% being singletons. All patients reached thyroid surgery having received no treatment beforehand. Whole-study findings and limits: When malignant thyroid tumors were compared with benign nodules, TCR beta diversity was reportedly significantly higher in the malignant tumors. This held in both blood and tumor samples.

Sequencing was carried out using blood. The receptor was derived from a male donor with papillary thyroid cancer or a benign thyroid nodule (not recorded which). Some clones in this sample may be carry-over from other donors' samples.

The CDR3 loop reads CASSLGQGWSVYGYTF. In DNA form, the CDR3 reads TGCGCCAGCAGCCTGGGGCAAGGGTGGTCGGTCTATGGCTACACCTTC. The gene calls are TRBV5-1 and TRBJ1-2; a weak D match, TRBD1 (5 bases). The CDR3 runs to 16 residues. Trimming left V 4 bases short and J 4 bases short, with 20 bases between. CDR1 and CDR2 (germline): SGHRS, YFSETQ.